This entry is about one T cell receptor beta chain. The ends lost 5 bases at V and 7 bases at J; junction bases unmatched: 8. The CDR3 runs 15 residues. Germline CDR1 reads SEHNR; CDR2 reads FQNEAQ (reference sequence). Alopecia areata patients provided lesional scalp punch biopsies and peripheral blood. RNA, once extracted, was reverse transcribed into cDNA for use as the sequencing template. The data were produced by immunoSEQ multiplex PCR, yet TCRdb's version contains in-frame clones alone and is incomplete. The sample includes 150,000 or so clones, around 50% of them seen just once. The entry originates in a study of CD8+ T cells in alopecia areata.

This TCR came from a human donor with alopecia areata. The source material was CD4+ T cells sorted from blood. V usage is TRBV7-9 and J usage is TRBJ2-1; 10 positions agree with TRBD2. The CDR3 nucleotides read TGTGCCAGCAGCCCGCCAGCGGGAGGGGGAAATGAGCAGTTCTTC. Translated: CASSPPAGGGNEQFF.